This entry lists 6 T cell receptor beta chains sequenced from one sample in a study of T cell changes during pregnancy in multiple sclerosis. Clones were sequenced by immunoSEQ multiplex PCR, and TCRdb holds only the in-frame ones, with some missing. The sample contains about 85,000 clones, 90% to 95% of which appear only once. Here the sequenced sample was peripheral blood, taken in the first trimester of pregnancy. The source of these receptors is a female donor with multiple sclerosis, enrolled in a pregnancy study.

The DNA of the CDR3 is TGTGCCAGCAGCTTAGGGTCGTCCCAGGGGAAATATGGCTACACCTTC. Its protein product is CASSLGSSQGKYGYTF. V gene TRBV7-9 combines with J gene TRBJ1-2; a weak D match, TRBD1 (6 bases). Between the trimmed V and J ends, which lost 1 base and 5 bases, there was a span of 17 bases. The germline V gene encodes CDR1 SEHNR and CDR2 FQNEAQ (reference sequence). The CDR3 runs to 16 residues.

Only a few counts were recorded for this clone. V usage is TRBV6-4 and J usage is TRBJ2-3; TRBD2 is a possible D gene (6 bases). Trimming pared 2 bases from V and 0 bases from J, leaving 9 bases between. Germline loops: CDR1 MRHNA, CDR2 SNTAGT. The CDR3 spans 15 residues. The CDR3 DNA reads TGTGCCAGCAGTGACGAGGCGGGAAGCACAGATACGCAGTATTTT. It encodes CASSDEAGSTDTQYF.

The gene calls are TRBV5-1 and TRBJ1-2, with 10 bases matching TRBD1. V lost 5 bases to trimming and J lost 6 bases; unmatched junction nucleotides: 4. The CDR3 has 13 amino acids. The germline V gene has CDR1 SGHRS and CDR2 YFSETQ. The CDR3 DNA reads TGCGCCAGCAGAGGACAGGGGGTAGATGGCTACACCTTC. Amino acids: CASRGQGVDGYTF.

The chain has TRBV18 and TRBJ1-1, with 8 bases fitting TRBD1. J gave up 0 bases and V 5 bases, and 5 bases lay outside the gene matches. Germline V CDR1 and CDR2: KGHSH, LQKENI. The CDR3 length is 15 residues. CDR3 in DNA: TGTGCCAGCTCAATGCAGGGGGCAATGAACACTGAAGCTTTCTTT. Amino acid sequence: CASSMQGAMNTEAFF.

This clone was found a few times. The chain links TRBV28 to TRBJ1-1; D may be TRBD1 (5 bases). Per germline, CDR1 MDHEN and CDR2 SYDVKM. The CDR3 runs 13 residues. V was cut by 8 bases and J by 1 base, with 11 bases left in between. CDR3 DNA sequence: TGTGCCAGCGCCGTGGGGGGGAACACTGAAGCTTTCTTT. Amino acids: CASAVGGNTEAFF.

V usage is TRBV6-5 and J usage is TRBJ1-3; TRBD1 agrees at 7 bases. The V and J ends lost 0 bases and 2 bases, in that order; junction bases with no gene match: 4. Germline CDR1 is MNHEY and CDR2 is SVGAGI. The CDR3 consists of 16 residues. CDR3 DNA sequence: TGTGCCAGCAGTTACTCAACAGGGGTGGCTGGAAACACCATATATTTT. Its protein is CASSYSTGVAGNTIYF.